This T cell receptor beta chain was recovered during a study of identical twins. Study-wide findings and caveats: Monozygotic twin pairs showed more out-of-frame TCR alpha sharing than models estimated. Not following the same donors, the study drew its conclusions from cross-sectional statistical analysis.

The table lists this clonotype with a count of one. What it binds is unknown. TCRdb reprocessed the 5' RACE reads via MiXCR and lists one record per CDR3 protein. The table records some 730,000 distinct CDR3 sequences, about 18% of them present only once. Trimming pared 0 bases from V and 1 base from J, leaving 6 bases between. The CDR3 is 13 residues long. Germline CDR1 and CDR2: SQVTM and ANQGSEA. The sample was also linked to a second study, of T cells expressing NK-cell markers. In that study: The TCR beta repertoires originated in sorted CD3+CD56+NKG2C+, CD3+CD56+NKG2C- and CD3+CD56-NKG2C+ T cells. In several donors, dominant clonotypes made up about 28.3-65% of CD3+CD56-NKG2C+ cells.

V usage is TRBV29-1 and J usage is TRBJ2-5; no reliable D call. The TCR was taken from a woman between 18 and 30 years old in good health. Sequenced input: PBMCs. CDR3 loop: CSVEDRPQETQYF. CDR3 DNA: TGCAGCGTTGAAGATCGGCCCCAAGAGACCCAGTACTTC.